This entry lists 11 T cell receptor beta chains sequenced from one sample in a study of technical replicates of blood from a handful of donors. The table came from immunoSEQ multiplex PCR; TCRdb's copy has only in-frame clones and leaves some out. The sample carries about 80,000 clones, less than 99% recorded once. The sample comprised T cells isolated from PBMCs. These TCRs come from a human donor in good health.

The CDR3 loop is CASRPGQGWGEQYF. The DNA of the CDR3 is TGTGCCAGCAGACCGGGACAGGGATGGGGCGAGCAGTACTTC. V usage is TRBV25-1 and J usage is TRBJ2-7, with 9 bases identical to TRBD1. The J segment lost 6 bases and the V segment lost 6 bases, leaving 9 bases of the junction unmatched. Germline V gene lookup returns CDR1 MGHDK and CDR2 SYGVNS. The CDR3 has 14 residues.

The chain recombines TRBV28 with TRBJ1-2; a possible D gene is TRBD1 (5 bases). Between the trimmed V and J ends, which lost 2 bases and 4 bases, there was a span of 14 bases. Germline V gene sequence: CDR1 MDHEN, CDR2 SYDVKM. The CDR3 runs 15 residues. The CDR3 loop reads CASSLAGFLFYGYTF. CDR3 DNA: TGTGCCAGCAGTTTAGCAGGGTTCTTGTTCTATGGCTACACCTTC.

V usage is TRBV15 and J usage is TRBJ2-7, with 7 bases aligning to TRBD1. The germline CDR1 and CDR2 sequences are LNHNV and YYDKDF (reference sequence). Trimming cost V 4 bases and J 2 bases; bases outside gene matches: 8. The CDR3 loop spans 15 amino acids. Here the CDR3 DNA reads TGTGCCACCAGCAACCCCGGGACAGCCACCTACGAGCAGTACTTC. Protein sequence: CATSNPGTATYEQYF. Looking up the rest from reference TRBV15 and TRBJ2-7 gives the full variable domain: DAMVIQNPRYQVTQFGKPVTLSCSQTLNHNVMYWYQQKSSQAPKLLFHYYDKDFNNEADTPDNFQSRRPNTSFCFLDIRSPGLGDTAMYLCATSNPGTATYEQYFGPGTRLTVT.

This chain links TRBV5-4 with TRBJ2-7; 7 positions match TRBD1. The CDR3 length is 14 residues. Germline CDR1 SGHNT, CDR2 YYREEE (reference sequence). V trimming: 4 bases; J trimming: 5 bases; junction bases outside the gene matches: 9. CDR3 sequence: CASSDDRALHEQYF. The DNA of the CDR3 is TGTGCCAGCAGCGACGACAGGGCGCTCCACGAGCAGTACTTC.

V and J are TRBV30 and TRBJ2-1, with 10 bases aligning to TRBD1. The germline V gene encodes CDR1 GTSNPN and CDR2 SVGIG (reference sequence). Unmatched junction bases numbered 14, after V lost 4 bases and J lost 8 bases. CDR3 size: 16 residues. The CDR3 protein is CAWTDIGTGVLDEQFF. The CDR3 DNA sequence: TGTGCCTGGACGGACATAGGGACAGGGGTCCTGGATGAGCAGTTCTTC.

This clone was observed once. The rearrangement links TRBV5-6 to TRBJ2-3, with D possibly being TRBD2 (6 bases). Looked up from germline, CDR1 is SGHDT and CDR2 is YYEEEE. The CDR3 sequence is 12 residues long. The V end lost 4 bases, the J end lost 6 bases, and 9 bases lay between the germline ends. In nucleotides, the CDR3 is TGTGCCAGCAGCGGGGGAGGTGATACGCAGTATTTT. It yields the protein CASSGGGDTQYF. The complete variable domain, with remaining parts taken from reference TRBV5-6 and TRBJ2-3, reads DAGVTQSPTHLIKTRGQQVTLRCSPKSGHDTVSWYQQALGQGPQFIFQYYEEEERQRGNFPDRFSGHQFPNYSSELNVNALLLGDSALYLCASSGGGDTQYFGPGTRLTVL.

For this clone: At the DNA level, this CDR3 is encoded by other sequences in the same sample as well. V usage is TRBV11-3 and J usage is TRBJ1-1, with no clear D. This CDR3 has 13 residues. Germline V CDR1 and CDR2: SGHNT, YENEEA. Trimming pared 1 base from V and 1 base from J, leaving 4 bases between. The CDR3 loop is CASSLGGNTEAFF. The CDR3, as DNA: TGTGCCAGCAGCTTAGGCGGGAACACTGAAGCTTTCTTT.

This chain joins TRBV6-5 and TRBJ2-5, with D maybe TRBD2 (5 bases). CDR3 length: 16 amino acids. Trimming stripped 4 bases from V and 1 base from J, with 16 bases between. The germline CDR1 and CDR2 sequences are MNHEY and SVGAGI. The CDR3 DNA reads TGTGCCAGCAGTTTTTCGGCGGGCGGAGTCCAAGAGACCCAGTACTTC. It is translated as CASSFSAGGVQETQYF.

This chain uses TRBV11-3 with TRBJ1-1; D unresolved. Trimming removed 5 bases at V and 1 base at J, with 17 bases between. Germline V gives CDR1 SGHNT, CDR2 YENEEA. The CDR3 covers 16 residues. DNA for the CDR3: TGTGCCAGCAGCCCTAGAGGGCAGAGATGGAACACTGAAGCTTTCTTT. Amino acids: CASSPRGQRWNTEAFF.

The CDR3 protein is CASSQVSGSRNEQFF. CDR3 sequence (DNA): TGCGCCAGCAGCCAAGTTAGCGGGAGTCGCAATGAGCAGTTCTTC. The chain employs TRBV4-1 and TRBJ2-1, with 9 positions matching TRBD2. The CDR3 spans 15 residues. J was trimmed by 6 bases and V by 1 base; bases with no gene match: 4. Germline V lookup: CDR1 MGHRA, CDR2 YSYEKL.

Here the CDR3 reads CASSLSVYQETQYF. Here the CDR3 DNA reads TGTGCCAGCAGCTTATCAGTGTACCAAGAGACCCAGTACTTC. This sequence joins TRBV7-6 and TRBJ2-5; D unresolved. The CDR3 is 14 residues long. Germline assignment: CDR1 SGHVS and CDR2 FNYEAQ. V gave up 2 bases and J gave up 0 bases, with 7 bases separating them.